The source of this TCR beta chain is a study of blood T cell repertoires in COVID-19. In the study overall: PBMCs, B-cell-depleted T cells, or T cells were the source of the cDNA or gDNA that made up the material.

This clone was seen a handful of times. In the source study's methods: Estimation of nucleated cell counts was performed using reference gene primer amplification. Clones were read by immunoSEQ multiplex PCR, and TCRdb kept only the in-frame ones, dropping some. V and J calls and clone size are copied from that table; D and trimming were computed from the DNA. The repertoire holds roughly 300,000 clones, around 83% seen once, with 1% to 1.5% in the top ten. The receptor was derived from a woman in her forties or fifties with acute or convalescent COVID-19. The sequenced sample consisted of peripheral blood.

The CDR3 sequence: CASSIAQFYGYTF. In nucleotides, the CDR3 is TGTGCCAGTAGTATAGCCCAATTTTATGGCTACACCTTC. V usage is TRBV19 and J usage is TRBJ1-2; the D is unclear. The CDR3 loop spans 13 amino acids. Trimming cost V 1 base and J 5 bases, with 8 bases left between them. Germline assignment: CDR1 LNHDA and CDR2 SQIVND (reference sequence).